The T cell receptor beta chain described here comes from a study of cytotoxic CD8 clonotypes in ibrutinib-treated CLL. For the study at large: Sequenced samples delivered averages of around 260,000 productive templates and around 90,000 productive rearrangements.

Trimming stripped 7 bases from V and 2 bases from J, with 15 bases between. Germline V gene sequence: CDR1 MNHEY, CDR2 SVGAGI. CDR3 length: 14 amino acids. Libraries were prepared by immunoSEQ multiplex PCR; TCRdb keeps only in-frame clonotypes and omits some of them. This sample has some 84,000 clones, with around 84% found just once. For this clone: Antigen: not known.

Study-wide points: With treatment, public clonotypes, which were uncommon, either contracted or remained stable. The clonality went up when patients responded to ibrutinib and dropped back toward baseline at progression. Exceeding age-matched healthy donors, baseline clonality also tracked the counts of circulating CD8+ T cells.

The sequencing here drew on PBMCs, taken before ibrutinib treatment. This chain links TRBV6-5 with TRBJ2-7; tentative D call: TRBD1 (6 bases). This clonotype was obtained from a human donor with chronic lymphocytic leukemia. The CDR3 here is CASMRGEGAYEQYF. For the CDR3, the DNA is TGTGCCAGCATGAGGGGCGAGGGGGCCTACGAGCAGTACTTC.